This TCR beta chain was captured in a study of cytomegalovirus exposure and HLA in healthy donors. The primer mix had 60 Vbeta and 13 Jbeta primers. Method: immunoSEQ multiplex PCR; TCRdb's copy keeps in-frame clones and lacks some. The sample holds roughly 200,000 clones, around four fifths seen once. Per germline, CDR1 ENHRY and CDR2 SYGVKD. The CDR3 runs 14 residues. V dropped 0 bases and J dropped 6 bases, with 11 bases sitting between them. The TCR originated in a man aged 45 to 65 in good health and CMV-seronegative. J is TRBJ1-2 and V is TRBV10-3, with D tentatively TRBD1 (6 bases). Source material: PBMCs. CDR3 sequence: CAISESRQGNGYTF. CDR3 nucleotide sequence: TGTGCCATCAGTGAGTCGAGGCAGGGGAATGGCTACACCTTC.